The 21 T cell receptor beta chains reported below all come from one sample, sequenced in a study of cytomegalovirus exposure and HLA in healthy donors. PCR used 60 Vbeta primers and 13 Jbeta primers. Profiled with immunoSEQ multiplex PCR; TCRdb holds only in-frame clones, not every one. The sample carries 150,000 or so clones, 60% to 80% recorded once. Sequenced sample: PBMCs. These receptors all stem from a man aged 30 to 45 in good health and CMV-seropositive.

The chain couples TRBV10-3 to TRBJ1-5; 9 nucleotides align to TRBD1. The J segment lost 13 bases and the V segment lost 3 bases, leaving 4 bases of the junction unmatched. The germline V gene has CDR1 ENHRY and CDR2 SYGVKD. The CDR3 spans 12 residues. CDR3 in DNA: TGTGCCATCAGTGACACGGGACAGGGACAGCATTTT. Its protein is CAISDTGQGQHF.

The CDR3 DNA sequence: TGTGCCAGCAGTTTATCGTGGCGGCGCTCCTACAATGAGCAGTTCTTC. This sequence encodes CASSLSWRRSYNEQFF. This chain joins TRBV27 and TRBJ2-1; D call uncertain. The CDR3 contains 16 residues. Trimming shortened V by 0 bases and J by 0 bases, and 9 bases separated the two germline ends. Germline V gene sequence: CDR1 MNHEY, CDR2 SMNVEV (reference sequence).

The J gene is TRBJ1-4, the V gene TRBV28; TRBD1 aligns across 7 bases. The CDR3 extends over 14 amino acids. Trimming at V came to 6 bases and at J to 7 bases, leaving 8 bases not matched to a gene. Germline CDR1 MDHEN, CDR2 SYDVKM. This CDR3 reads CASRGDSLVEKLFF. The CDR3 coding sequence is TGTGCCAGCAGGGGGGACAGTCTCGTTGAAAAACTGTTTTTT.

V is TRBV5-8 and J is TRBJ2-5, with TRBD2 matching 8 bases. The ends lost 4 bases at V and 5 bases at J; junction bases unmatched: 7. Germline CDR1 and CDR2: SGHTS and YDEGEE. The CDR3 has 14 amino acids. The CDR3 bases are TGTGCCAGCAGCATCGGGACTAGTGTTGAGACCCAGTACTTC. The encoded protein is CASSIGTSVETQYF.

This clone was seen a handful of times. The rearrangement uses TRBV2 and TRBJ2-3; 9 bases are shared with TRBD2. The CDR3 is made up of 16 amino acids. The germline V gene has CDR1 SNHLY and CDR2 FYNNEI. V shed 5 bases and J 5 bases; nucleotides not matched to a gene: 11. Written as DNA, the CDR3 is TGTGCCAGCAGTAAAACCGGGACTAGCTCGGAAGATACGCAGTATTTT. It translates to CASSKTGTSSEDTQYF.

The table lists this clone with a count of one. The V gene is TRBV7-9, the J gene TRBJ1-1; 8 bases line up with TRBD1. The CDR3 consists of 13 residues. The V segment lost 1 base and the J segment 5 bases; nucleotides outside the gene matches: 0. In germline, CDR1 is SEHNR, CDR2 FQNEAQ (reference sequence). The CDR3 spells CASSLGTGTEAFF. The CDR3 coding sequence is TGTGCCAGCAGCTTAGGGACAGGGACTGAAGCTTTCTTT. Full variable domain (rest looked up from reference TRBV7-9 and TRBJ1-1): DTGVSQNPRHKITKRGQNVTFRCDPISEHNRLYWYRQTLGQGPEFLTYFQNEAQLEKSRLLSDRFSAERPKGSFSTLEIQRTEQGDSAMYLCASSLGTGTEAFFGQGTRLTVV.

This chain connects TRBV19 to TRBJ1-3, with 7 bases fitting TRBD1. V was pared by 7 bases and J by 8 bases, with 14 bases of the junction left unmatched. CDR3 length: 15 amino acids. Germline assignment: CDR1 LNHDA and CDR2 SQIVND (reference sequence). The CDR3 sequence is CASTIHRQGSDTIYF. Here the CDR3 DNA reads TGTGCCAGTACCATCCATCGACAGGGCTCCGACACCATATATTTT.

This chain's CDR3 is CASSLEGQESYEQYF. CDR3 bases: TGTGCCAGCAGCTTAGAGGGACAGGAGTCCTACGAGCAGTACTTC. The chain uses TRBV7-6 and TRBJ2-7; 8 bases match TRBD1. Germline CDR1 and CDR2: SGHVS and FNYEAQ. The ends lost 1 base at V and 1 base at J; junction bases unmatched: 3. The CDR3 spans 15 residues.

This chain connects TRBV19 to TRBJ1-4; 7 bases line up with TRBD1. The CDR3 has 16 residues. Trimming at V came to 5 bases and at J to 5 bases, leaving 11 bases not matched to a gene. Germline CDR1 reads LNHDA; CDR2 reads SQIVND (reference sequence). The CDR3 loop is CASSGTSGQLNEKLFF. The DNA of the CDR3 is TGTGCCAGTAGTGGCACCTCGGGACAGCTCAATGAAAAACTGTTTTTT.

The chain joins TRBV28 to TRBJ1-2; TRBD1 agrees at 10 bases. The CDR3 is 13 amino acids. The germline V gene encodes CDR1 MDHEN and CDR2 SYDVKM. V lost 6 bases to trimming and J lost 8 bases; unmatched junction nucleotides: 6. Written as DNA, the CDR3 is TGTGCCAGCAGAAGGACAGGGGGGGAAGGCTACACCTTC. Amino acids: CASRRTGGEGYTF.

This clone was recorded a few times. The CDR3 DNA sequence: TGTGCCAGCAGTCACCCGGGACAGGGGAATGAAAAACTGTTTTTT. Its protein product is CASSHPGQGNEKLFF. The chain has TRBV6-5 and TRBJ1-4, with TRBD1 matching over 10 bases. The V gene's germline CDR1 is MNHEY and CDR2 SVGAGI. The CDR3 runs to 15 residues. Unmatched junction bases numbered 5, after V lost 5 bases and J lost 5 bases.

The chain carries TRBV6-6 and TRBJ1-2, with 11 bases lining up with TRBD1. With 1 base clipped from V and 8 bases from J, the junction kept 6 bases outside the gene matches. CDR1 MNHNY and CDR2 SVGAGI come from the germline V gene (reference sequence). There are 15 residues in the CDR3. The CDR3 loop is CASSYYGTGGGGYTF. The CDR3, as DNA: TGTGCCAGCAGTTACTACGGGACAGGGGGAGGAGGCTACACCTTC.

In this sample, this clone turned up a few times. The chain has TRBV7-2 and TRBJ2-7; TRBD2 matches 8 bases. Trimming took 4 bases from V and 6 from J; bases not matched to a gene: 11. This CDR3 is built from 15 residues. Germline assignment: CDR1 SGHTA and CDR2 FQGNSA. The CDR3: CASSSQAGEGLEQYF. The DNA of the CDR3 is TGTGCCAGCAGCTCCCAAGCGGGAGAGGGGCTCGAGCAGTACTTC.

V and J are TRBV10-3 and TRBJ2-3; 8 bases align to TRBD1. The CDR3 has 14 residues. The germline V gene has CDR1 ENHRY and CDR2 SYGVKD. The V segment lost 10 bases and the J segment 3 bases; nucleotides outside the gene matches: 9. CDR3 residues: CATKQGEGTDTQYF. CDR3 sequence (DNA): TGTGCCACCAAACAGGGGGAAGGGACAGATACGCAGTATTTT.

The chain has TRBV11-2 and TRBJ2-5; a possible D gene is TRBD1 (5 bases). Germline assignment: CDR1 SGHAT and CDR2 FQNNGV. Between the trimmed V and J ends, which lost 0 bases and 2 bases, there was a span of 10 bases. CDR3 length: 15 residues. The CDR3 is CASSLEYGQQETQYF. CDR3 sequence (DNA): TGTGCCAGCAGCTTAGAATACGGACAACAAGAGACCCAGTACTTC. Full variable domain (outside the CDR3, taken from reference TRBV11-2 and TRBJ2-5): EAGVAQSPRYKIIEKRQSVAFWCNPISGHATLYWYQQILGQGPKLLIQFQNNGVVDDSQLPKDRFSAERLKGVDSTLKIQPAKLEDSAVYLCASSLEYGQQETQYFGPGTRLLVL.

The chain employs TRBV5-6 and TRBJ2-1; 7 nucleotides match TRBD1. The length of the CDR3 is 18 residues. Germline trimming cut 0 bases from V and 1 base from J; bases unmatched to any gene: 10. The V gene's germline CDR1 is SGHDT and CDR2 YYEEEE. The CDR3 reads CASSLGFSGGKSYNEQFF. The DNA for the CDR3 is TGTGCCAGCAGCTTGGGTTTCTCAGGGGGTAAATCCTACAATGAGCAGTTCTTC.

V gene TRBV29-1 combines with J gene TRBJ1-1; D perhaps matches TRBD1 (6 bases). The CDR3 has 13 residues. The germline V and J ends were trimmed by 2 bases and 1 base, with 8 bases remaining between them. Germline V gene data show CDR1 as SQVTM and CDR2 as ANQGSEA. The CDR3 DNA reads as TGCAGCGTTGAACAGGACAGGAACACTGAAGCTTTCTTT. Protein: CSVEQDRNTEAFF.

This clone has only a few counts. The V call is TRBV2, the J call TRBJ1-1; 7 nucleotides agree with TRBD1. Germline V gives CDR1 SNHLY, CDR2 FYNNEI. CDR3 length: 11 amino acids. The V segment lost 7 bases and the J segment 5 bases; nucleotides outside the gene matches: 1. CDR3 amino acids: CASKQGTEAFF. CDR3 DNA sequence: TGTGCCAGCAAACAGGGGACTGAAGCTTTCTTT.

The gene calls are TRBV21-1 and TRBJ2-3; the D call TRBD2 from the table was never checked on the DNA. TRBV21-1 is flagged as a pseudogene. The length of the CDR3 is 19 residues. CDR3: CASSKVPHTRSGETDTQYF. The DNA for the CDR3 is TGTGCCAGCAGCAAGGTGCCACACACGCGTAGCGGAGAGACAGATACGCAGTATTTT.

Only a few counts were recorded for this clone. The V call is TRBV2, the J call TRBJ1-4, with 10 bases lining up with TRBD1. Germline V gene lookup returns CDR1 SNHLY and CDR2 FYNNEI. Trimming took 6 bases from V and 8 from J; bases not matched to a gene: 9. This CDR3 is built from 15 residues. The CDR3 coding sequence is TGTGCCAGCAGCGATCCCGGGACAGGGGAAGAAAAACTGTTTTTT. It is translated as CASSDPGTGEEKLFF.

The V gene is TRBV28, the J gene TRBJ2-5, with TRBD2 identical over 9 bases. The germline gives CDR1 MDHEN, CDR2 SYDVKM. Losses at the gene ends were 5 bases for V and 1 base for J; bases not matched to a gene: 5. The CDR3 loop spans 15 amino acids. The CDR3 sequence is CASSTLAGSQETQYF. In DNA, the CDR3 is TGTGCCAGCAGTACTCTAGCGGGAAGCCAAGAGACCCAGTACTTC.